One and the same sample provided the 15 T cell receptor beta chains below, sequenced in a study of T cell responses to AZD1222 COVID-19 vaccine. TCRdb's table, derived via immunoSEQ multiplex PCR, lists solely in-frame clones and lacks some. This table has under 85,000 clones, roughly 87% appearing once. Sample: peripheral blood, taken on day 0 of AZD1222 vaccination. These receptors originate from an adult in good health.

The rearrangement joins TRBV28 to TRBJ1-3; 7 bases are a match to TRBD1. The trim removed 4 bases at V and 4 bases at J, leaving 4 bases unmatched. CDR3 size: 14 residues. CDR1 MDHEN and CDR2 SYDVKM come from the germline V gene. CDR3 in amino acids: CASSWMGQGNTIYF. CDR3 in DNA: TGTGCCAGCAGTTGGATGGGACAGGGAAACACCATATATTTT.

The chain recombines TRBV7-9 with TRBJ1-2; possible D gene TRBD1, 6 bases. CDR1 is SEHNR, CDR2 FQNEAQ, per germline (reference sequence). The length of the CDR3 is 17 residues. With 5 bases removed from V and 8 bases from J, the gap between germline ends came to 27 bases. The CDR3 loop is CASSPGVETGPPLGYTF. CDR3 sequence (DNA): TGTGCCAGCAGCCCAGGGGTCGAGACAGGCCCCCCTCTCGGCTACACCTTC.

The rearrangement uses TRBV9 and TRBJ2-6; D remains ambiguous. The CDR3 consists of 14 residues. Trimming shortened V by 3 bases and J by 4 bases, and 8 bases separated the two germline ends. In germline, CDR1 is SGDLS, CDR2 YYNGEE. The CDR3 loop reads CASSEVPGANVLTF. The CDR3 nucleotides read TGTGCCAGCAGCGAGGTCCCCGGGGCCAACGTCCTGACTTTC.

The chain has TRBV5-6 and TRBJ2-1, with D perhaps TRBD2 (6 bases). The germline V and J ends were trimmed by 3 bases and 8 bases, with 9 bases remaining between them. Germline CDR1 and CDR2: SGHDT and YYEEEE. This CDR3 comprises 12 residues. CDR3 nucleotide sequence: TGTGCCAGCAGCTGGGACTTAGATGAGCAGTTCTTC. As protein: CASSWDLDEQFF.

This rearrangement joins TRBV5-5 to TRBJ2-4; a weak D match, TRBD1 (6 bases). This CDR3 is built from 17 residues. V shed 0 bases and J shed 1 base, with 14 bases lying between them. Germline V lookup: CDR1 SGHKS, CDR2 YYEKEE (reference sequence). The CDR3 sequence: CASSLGLQGRAKNIQYF. The DNA for the CDR3 is TGTGCCAGCAGCTTGGGGTTACAGGGTCGGGCCAAAAACATTCAGTACTTC.

This chain connects TRBV5-1 to TRBJ2-4; D is perhaps TRBD2 (7 bases). Per the germline V gene, CDR1 is SGHRS and CDR2 is YFSETQ. The CDR3 consists of 16 residues. With 4 bases removed from V and 6 bases from J, the gap between germline ends came to 20 bases. The CDR3 nucleotides are TGCGCCAGCAGCCTTGGACTCGCTAGGGGGGGAAACATTCAGTACTTC. This translates into CASSLGLARGGNIQYF.

The CDR3 loop is CASCETDLTNEKLFF. The CDR3 bases are TGTGCCAGCTGCGAGACAGACCTGACGAATGAAAAACTGTTTTTT. The chain carries TRBV2 and TRBJ1-4; a weak D match, TRBD1 (5 bases). This CDR3 contains 15 residues. Trimming removed 8 bases at V and 5 bases at J, with 18 bases between. Germline values: CDR1 SNHLY, CDR2 FYNNEI.

The chain joins TRBV25-1 to TRBJ1-1; 7 bases fit TRBD1. Germline CDR1 and CDR2: MGHDK and SYGVNS. After removal of 1 base from V and 5 bases from J, the junction contained 4 bases not matched to a gene. The CDR3 covers 14 residues. The DNA for the CDR3 is TGTGCCAGCAGTGAATTTGACAGGGTAACTGAAGCTTTCTTT. Translating gives CASSEFDRVTEAFF.

The chain employs TRBV5-4 and TRBJ2-1; D remains ambiguous. CDR1 and CDR2 (germline): SGHNT, YYREEE (reference sequence). V was clipped by 0 bases and J by 8 bases, with 12 bases between them. The CDR3 has 14 amino acids. CDR3 sequence: CASSLVQSLDEQFF. DNA of the CDR3: TGTGCCAGCAGCTTGGTACAGTCCCTGGATGAGCAGTTCTTC.

This chain uses TRBV12-5 with TRBJ2-7; 10 positions agree with TRBD1. Germline values: CDR1 LGHNT, CDR2 FRNRAP. V gave up 6 bases and J gave up 0 bases; unmatched junction bases: 5. The CDR3 is 15 amino acids. The CDR3 loop reads CASGRGQGDSYEQYF. The CDR3 DNA reads TGTGCTAGTGGGAGAGGACAGGGGGACTCCTACGAGCAGTACTTC. The full variable domain, completed using reference TRBV12-5 and TRBJ2-7, is DARVTQTPRHKVTEMGQEVTMRCQPILGHNTVFWYRQTMMQGLELLAYFRNRAPLDDSGMPKDRFSAEMPDATLATLKIQPSEPRDSAVYFCASGRGQGDSYEQYFGPGTRLTVT.

This clone appeared a few times. The chain couples TRBV24-1 to TRBJ1-5; D uncertain. With 6 bases removed from V and 1 base from J, the gap between germline ends came to 6 bases. The V gene's germline CDR1 is KGHDR and CDR2 SFDVKD. CDR3 length: 13 amino acids. CDR3 nucleotides: TGTGCCACCAGTCTCTCAAGCAATCAGCCCCAGCATTTT. It translates to CATSLSSNQPQHF.

V is TRBV6-5 and J is TRBJ1-5; 7 bases are a match to TRBD1. The V and J ends lost 4 bases and 1 base, in that order; junction bases with no gene match: 1. CDR3 length equals 14 residues. Germline-derived CDR1 and CDR2 are MNHEY and SVGAGI. The CDR3 bases are TGTGCCAGCAGTTGGGGACAGAGCAATCAGCCCCAGCATTTT. Translated: CASSWGQSNQPQHF.

The chain uses TRBV4-1 and TRBJ1-4, with a possible D match to TRBD1 (5 bases). Germline loops: CDR1 MGHRA, CDR2 YSYEKL. V was clipped by 5 bases and J by 5 bases, with 15 bases between them. The CDR3 loop spans 15 amino acids. CDR3 sequence (DNA): TGCGCCAGCAGCTACACAGGCATCACCAATGAAAAACTGTTTTTT. Translating gives CASSYTGITNEKLFF.

The CDR3 loop is CASSIGGELNEKLFF. The DNA of the CDR3 is TGTGCCAGTAGTATTGGGGGGGAACTCAACGAAAAACTGTTTTTT. V usage is TRBV19 and J usage is TRBJ1-4, with D perhaps TRBD1 (5 bases). The germline CDR1 and CDR2 sequences are LNHDA and SQIVND (reference sequence). The CDR3 is made up of 15 amino acids. V lost 3 bases and J lost 8, with 16 bases in between. The full variable domain, in which reference TRBV19 and TRBJ1-4 provide the parts outside the CDR3, is DGGITQSPKYLFRKEGQNVTLSCEQNLNHDAMYWYRQDPGQGLRLIYYSQIVNDFQKGDIAEGYSVSREKKESFPLTVTSAQKNPTAFYLCASSIGGELNEKLFFGSGTQLSVL.

The CDR3 DNA is TGTGCCAGCAGTTTTGAGTGGGAGACCCAGTACTTC. Protein sequence: CASSFEWETQYF. This chain uses TRBV28 with TRBJ2-5; D unclear. The germline gives CDR1 MDHEN, CDR2 SYDVKM. The CDR3 totals 12 residues. Trimming took off 3 bases at V and 5 bases at J, with 7 bases between the two ends.